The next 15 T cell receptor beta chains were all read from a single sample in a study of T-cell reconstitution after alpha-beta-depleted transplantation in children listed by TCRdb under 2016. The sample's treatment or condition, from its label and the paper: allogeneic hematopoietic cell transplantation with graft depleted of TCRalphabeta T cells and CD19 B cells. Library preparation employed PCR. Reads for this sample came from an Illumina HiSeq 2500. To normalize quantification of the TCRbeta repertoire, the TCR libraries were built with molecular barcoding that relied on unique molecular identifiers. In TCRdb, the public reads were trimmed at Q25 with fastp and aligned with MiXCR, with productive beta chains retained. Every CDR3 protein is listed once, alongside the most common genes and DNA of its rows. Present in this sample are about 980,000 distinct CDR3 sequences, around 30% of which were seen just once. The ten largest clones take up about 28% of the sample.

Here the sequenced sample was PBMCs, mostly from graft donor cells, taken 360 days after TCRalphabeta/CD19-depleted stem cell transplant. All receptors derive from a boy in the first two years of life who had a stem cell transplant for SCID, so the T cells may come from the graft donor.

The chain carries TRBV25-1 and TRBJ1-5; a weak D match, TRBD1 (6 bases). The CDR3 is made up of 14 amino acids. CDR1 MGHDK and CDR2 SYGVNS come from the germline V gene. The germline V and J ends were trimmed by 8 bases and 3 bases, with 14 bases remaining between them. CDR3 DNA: TGTGCCAGCCAGGGGCGAGGGAACAATCAGCCCCAGCATTTT. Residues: CASQGRGNNQPQHF.

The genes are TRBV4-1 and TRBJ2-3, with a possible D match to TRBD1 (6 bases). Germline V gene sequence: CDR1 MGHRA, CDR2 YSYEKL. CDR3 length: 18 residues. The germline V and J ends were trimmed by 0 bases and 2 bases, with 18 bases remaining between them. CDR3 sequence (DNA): TGCGCCAGCAGCCAAGAGACGGGTGCCGGGGACATCACAGATACGCAGTATTTT. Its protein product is CASSQETGAGDITDTQYF.

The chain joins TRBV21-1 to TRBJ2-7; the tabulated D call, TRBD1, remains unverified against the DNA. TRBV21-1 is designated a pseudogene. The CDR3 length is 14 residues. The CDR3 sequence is CASMRDAASYEQYF. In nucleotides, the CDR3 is TGTGCCAGCATGAGGGACGCGGCCTCCTACGAGCAGTACTTC.

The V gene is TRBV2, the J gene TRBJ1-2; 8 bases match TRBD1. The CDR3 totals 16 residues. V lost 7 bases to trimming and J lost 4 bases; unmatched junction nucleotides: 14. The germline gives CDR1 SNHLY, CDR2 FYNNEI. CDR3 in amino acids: CASKGTGLFGIYGYTF. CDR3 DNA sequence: TGTGCCAGCAAGGGGACAGGCCTTTTCGGGATCTATGGCTACACCTTC.

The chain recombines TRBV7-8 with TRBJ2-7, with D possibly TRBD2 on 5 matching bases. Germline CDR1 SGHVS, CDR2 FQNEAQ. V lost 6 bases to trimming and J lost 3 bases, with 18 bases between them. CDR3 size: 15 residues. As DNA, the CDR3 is TGTGCCAGCAGGCCCGAGGGCGCGGGTATCTACGAGCAGTACTTC. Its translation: CASRPEGAGIYEQYF.

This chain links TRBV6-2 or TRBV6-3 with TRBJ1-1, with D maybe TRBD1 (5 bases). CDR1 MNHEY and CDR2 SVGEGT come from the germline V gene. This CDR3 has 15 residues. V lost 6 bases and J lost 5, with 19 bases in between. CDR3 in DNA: TGTGCCAGCAGCTCCCTGACATCGGGGCGGACTGAAGCTTTCTTT. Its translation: CASSSLTSGRTEAFF.

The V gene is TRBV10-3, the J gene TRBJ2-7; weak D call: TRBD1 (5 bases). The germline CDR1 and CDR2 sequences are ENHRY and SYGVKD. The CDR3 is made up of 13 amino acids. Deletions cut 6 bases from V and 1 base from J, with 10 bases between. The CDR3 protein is CAISRADSYEQYF. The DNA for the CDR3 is TGTGCCATCAGCAGGGCGGATTCCTACGAGCAGTACTTC.

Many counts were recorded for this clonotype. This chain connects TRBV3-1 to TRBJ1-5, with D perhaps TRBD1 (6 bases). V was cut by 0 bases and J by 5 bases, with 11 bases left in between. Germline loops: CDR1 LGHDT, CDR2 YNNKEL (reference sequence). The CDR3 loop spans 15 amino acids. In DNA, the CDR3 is TGTGCCAGCAGCCAAGATCTGGGACAATATCAGCCCCAGCATTTT. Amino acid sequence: CASSQDLGQYQPQHF.

The CDR3 region is CASSQDPRRVDGYTF. The CDR3, as DNA: TGCGCCAGCAGCCAAGATCCACGCAGGGTGGACGGCTACACCTTC. The genes are TRBV4-3 and TRBJ1-2; possible D gene TRBD1, 5 bases. This CDR3 is built from 15 residues. V lost 0 bases and J lost 8, with 16 bases in between. Germline V lookup: CDR1 LGHNA, CDR2 YSLEER.

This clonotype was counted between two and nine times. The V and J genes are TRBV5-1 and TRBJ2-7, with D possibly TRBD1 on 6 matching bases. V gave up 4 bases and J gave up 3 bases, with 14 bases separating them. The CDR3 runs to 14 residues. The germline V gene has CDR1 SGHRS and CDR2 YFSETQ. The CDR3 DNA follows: TGCGCCAGCAGCGGGCAGGGGAGCGGCTACGAGCAGTACTTC. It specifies CASSGQGSGYEQYF. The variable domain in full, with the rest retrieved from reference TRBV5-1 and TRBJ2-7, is KAGVTQTPRYLIKTRGQQVTLSCSPISGHRSVSWYQQTPGQGLQFLFEYFSETQRNKGNFPGRFSGRQFSNSRSEMNVSTLELGDSALYLCASSGQGSGYEQYFGPGTRLTVT.

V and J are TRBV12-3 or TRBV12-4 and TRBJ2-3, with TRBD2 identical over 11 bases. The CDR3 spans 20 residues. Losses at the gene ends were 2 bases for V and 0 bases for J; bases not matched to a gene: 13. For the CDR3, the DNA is TGTGCCAGCAGTTTAAGGGGGGGACTAGCGGCCTCCCTTAGCACAGATACGCAGTATTTT. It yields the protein CASSLRGGLAASLSTDTQYF.

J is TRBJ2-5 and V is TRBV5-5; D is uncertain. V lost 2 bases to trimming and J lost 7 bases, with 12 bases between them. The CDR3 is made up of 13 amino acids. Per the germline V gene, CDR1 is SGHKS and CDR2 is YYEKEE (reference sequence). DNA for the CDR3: TGTGCCAGCAGCTTAACCGAGAATCTGACCCAGTACTTC. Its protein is CASSLTENLTQYF.

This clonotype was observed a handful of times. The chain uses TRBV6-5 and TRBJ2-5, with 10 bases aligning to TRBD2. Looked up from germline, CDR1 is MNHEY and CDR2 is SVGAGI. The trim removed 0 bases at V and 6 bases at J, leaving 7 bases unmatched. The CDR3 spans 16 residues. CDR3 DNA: TGTGCCAGCAGTTACTCGGGTAGCGGGGGGTTGAAGACCCAGTACTTC. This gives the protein CASSYSGSGGLKTQYF.

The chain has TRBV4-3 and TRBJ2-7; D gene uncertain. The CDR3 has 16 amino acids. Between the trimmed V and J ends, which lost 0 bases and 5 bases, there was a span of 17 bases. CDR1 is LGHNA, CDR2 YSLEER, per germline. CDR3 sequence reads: CASSQDKIWSVDEQYF. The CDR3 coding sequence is TGCGCCAGCAGCCAAGATAAAATATGGAGCGTAGACGAGCAGTACTTC.

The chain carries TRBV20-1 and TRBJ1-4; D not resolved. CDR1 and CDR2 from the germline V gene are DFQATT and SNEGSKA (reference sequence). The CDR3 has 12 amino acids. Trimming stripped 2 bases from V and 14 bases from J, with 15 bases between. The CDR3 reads CSARTRVDKLFF. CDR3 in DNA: TGCAGTGCTAGAACCCGGGTAGATAAGCTGTTTTTT.